Below, 15 T cell receptor beta chains from the same sample are listed, as sequenced in a study of blood T cell repertoires in COVID-19. TCRdb keeps only in-frame clones here, not all; method: immunoSEQ multiplex PCR. In the table there are fewer than 400,000 clones, roughly 86% of which are singletons. The specimen sequenced was PBMCs or T cells enriched from blood (not recorded which). These receptors all stem from a young woman who had recovered from COVID-19.

The rearrangement links TRBV19 to TRBJ2-1; 7 bases agree with TRBD2. With 9 bases clipped from V and 7 bases from J, the junction kept 12 bases outside the gene matches. This CDR3 region has 14 residues. CDR1 and CDR2 from the germline V gene are LNHDA and SQIVND (reference sequence). In DNA form, the CDR3 reads TGTGCCAGCGACGCGGGAGAAGGGTTGAATGAGCAGTTCTTC. Amino acids: CASDAGEGLNEQFF.

Of note for this clone: Compared with germline, one end of the junction differs, possibly owing to a read error. The CDR3 spells CATGEGAGPNQPQHF. CDR3 in DNA: TGTGCCACCGGTGAGGGGGCTGGCCCAAATCAGCCCCAGCATTTT. The V call is TRBV24-1, the J call TRBJ1-5, with TRBD1 matching 7 bases. CDR1 and CDR2 (germline): KGHDR, SFDVKD. The CDR3 spans 15 residues.

The rearrangement links TRBV6-1 to TRBJ2-1, with D possibly being TRBD1 (5 bases). V gave up 2 bases and J gave up 1 base, with 6 bases separating them. This CDR3 has 14 residues. Germline loops: CDR1 MNHNS, CDR2 SASEGT. The CDR3 sequence is CASSEQGSYNEQFF. The CDR3 DNA is TGTGCCAGCAGTGAACAGGGTTCCTACAATGAGCAGTTCTTC.

The CDR3 loop reads CASSLSLTGPAFTGELFF. CDR3 nucleotide sequence: TGTGCCAGCAGTTTATCCTTGACAGGGCCGGCGTTCACCGGGGAGCTGTTTTTT. The chain recombines TRBV28 with TRBJ2-2; 7 nucleotides align to TRBD1. V trimming: 1 base; J trimming: 4 bases; junction bases outside the gene matches: 12. The CDR3 consists of 18 residues. Germline assignment: CDR1 MDHEN and CDR2 SYDVKM.

V gene TRBV21-1 combines with J gene TRBJ2-1; the table's TRBD2 call for D was not verified on the DNA. TRBV21-1 is an annotated pseudogene. The length of the CDR3 is 18 residues. In DNA form, the CDR3 reads TGTGCCAGCAGCCAAGCCCCATTCGCGGGGAGGTCCTACAATGAGCAGTTCTTC. Its translation is CASSQAPFAGRSYNEQFF.

This clone was detected a few times. V is TRBV7-9 and J is TRBJ2-5; 11 bases line up with TRBD1. Trimming took 5 bases from V and 2 from J; bases not matched to a gene: 10. This CDR3 spans 17 amino acids. The germline V gene encodes CDR1 SEHNR and CDR2 FQNEAQ (reference sequence). Written as DNA, the CDR3 is TGTGCCAGCAGCCTCCGGGACAGGGGGGATCTTCAAGAGACCCAGTACTTC. Amino acid sequence: CASSLRDRGDLQETQYF.

This chain links TRBV5-1 with TRBJ2-7; possibly TRBD2 for D (6 bases). V was cut by 0 bases and J by 5 bases, with 15 bases left in between. CDR1 and CDR2 from the germline V gene are SGHRS and YFSETQ. The CDR3 is made up of 15 amino acids. The DNA of the CDR3 is TGCGCCAGCAGCTTGGGCTCGGGAGATACCGACGAGCAGTACTTC. This codes for CASSLGSGDTDEQYF.

V gene TRBV19 combines with J gene TRBJ1-5; D is possibly TRBD1 (5 bases). The CDR3 extends over 16 amino acids. Germline lookup yields CDR1 LNHDA and CDR2 SQIVND (reference sequence). Trimming removed 6 bases from V and 0 bases from J, with 15 bases in between. Here the CDR3 reads CASSRAYRYSNQPQHF. DNA of the CDR3: TGTGCCAGTAGCAGGGCGTACAGGTATAGCAATCAGCCCCAGCATTTT. Based on the CDR3 plus reference TRBV19 and TRBJ1-5, the full variable domain is DGGITQSPKYLFRKEGQNVTLSCEQNLNHDAMYWYRQDPGQGLRLIYYSQIVNDFQKGDIAEGYSVSREKKESFPLTVTSAQKNPTAFYLCASSRAYRYSNQPQHFGDGTRLSIL.

The chain joins TRBV6-5 to TRBJ1-1, with D perhaps TRBD1 (5 bases). Trimming took off 0 bases at V and 6 bases at J, with 11 bases between the two ends. The CDR3 has 14 amino acids. From germline, CDR1 is MNHEY and CDR2 SVGAGI. The CDR3 here is CASSYSEGYAEAFF. CDR3 nucleotide sequence: TGTGCCAGCAGTTACTCGGAGGGGTACGCTGAAGCTTTCTTT.

This chain's CDR3 is CASSPFASGELFF. CDR3 bases: TGTGCCAGCAGTCCCTTCGCGTCCGGGGAGCTGTTTTTT. The chain has TRBV12-3 or TRBV12-4 and TRBJ2-2, with no clear D. CDR3 length equals 13 residues. V lost 5 bases, J lost 6 bases, and 10 bases lay in between.

The CDR3 DNA reads TGTGCCACCAGCAGAGGGGGGGTCGTCAATGGCTACACCTTC. Protein: CATSRGGVVNGYTF. This chain connects TRBV15 to TRBJ1-2; tentative D call: TRBD1 (5 bases). CDR1 and CDR2 from the germline V gene are LNHNV and YYDKDF (reference sequence). The CDR3 extends over 14 amino acids. V was clipped by 1 base and J by 6 bases, with 12 bases between them.

This clone was found a few times. The chain employs TRBV5-4 and TRBJ1-1, with a possible D match to TRBD1 (5 bases). With 4 bases removed from V and 1 base from J, the gap between germline ends came to 8 bases. Germline lookup yields CDR1 SGHNT and CDR2 YYREEE (reference sequence). The CDR3 sequence is 13 residues long. The CDR3: CASSRDRNTEAFF. The CDR3 DNA is TGTGCCAGCAGCCGAGACAGGAACACTGAAGCTTTCTTT. Full variable domain (remainder filled in from reference TRBV5-4 and TRBJ1-1): ETGVTQSPTHLIKTRGQQVTLRCSSQSGHNTVSWYQQALGQGPQFIFQYYREEENGRGNFPPRFSGLQFPNYSSELNVNALELDDSALYLCASSRDRNTEAFFGQGTRLTVV.

J is TRBJ2-7 and V is TRBV28, with TRBD1 as a possible D gene (5 bases). Looked up from germline, CDR1 is MDHEN and CDR2 is SYDVKM. V was trimmed by 6 bases and J by 5 bases, leaving 20 bases between them. The CDR3 totals 15 residues. The chain's CDR3 is CASRSQVIPFHEQYF. The CDR3 DNA follows: TGTGCCAGCAGGTCACAGGTTATACCTTTTCACGAGCAGTACTTC.

The chain has TRBV28 and TRBJ1-2; 9 nucleotides match TRBD1. Trimming took 5 bases from V and 8 from J; bases not matched to a gene: 15. This CDR3 comprises 16 residues. Germline V gene sequence: CDR1 MDHEN, CDR2 SYDVKM. The CDR3 sequence is CASSITTGGGLWGYTF. The CDR3 region has the DNA TGTGCCAGCAGTATAACAACAGGGGGCGGTCTGTGGGGCTACACCTTC.

The chain employs TRBV12-3 or TRBV12-4 and TRBJ1-1; D may be TRBD1 (5 bases). The CDR3 is 13 residues long. V lost 4 bases and J lost 11, with 17 bases in between. The CDR3 loop is CASSWSERGLAFF. CDR3 nucleotide sequence: TGTGCCAGCAGTTGGTCGGAGAGGGGACTGGCTTTCTTT.